The entry below describes one TCR beta chain. Its target is not known. Germline assignment: CDR1 SSHAT and CDR2 FNYEAQ (reference sequence). The CDR3 runs 13 residues. V lost 6 bases and J lost 3, with 9 bases in between. These data are taken from a study of cytomegalovirus exposure and HLA in healthy donors. Study as a whole: Some 85 million unique TCRs from HLA-typed donors were held in an early data release.

Whole-study findings and limits: A later analysis appeared to link common viral pathogens to several of the most significant clusters.

60 Vbeta and 13 Jbeta primers were used in PCR. Libraries were prepared by immunoSEQ multiplex PCR; TCRdb keeps only in-frame clonotypes and omits some of them. The sample consists of 200,000 to 250,000 clones, approximately 80% of them appearing once. This chain joins TRBV7-7 and TRBJ1-5; D is uncertain. This sequence originates from a man aged 40-55 years in good health and CMV-seronegative. The sequenced material came from PBMCs. CDR3 DNA sequence: TGTGCCAGCAGTCGGGAGTTCAATCAGCCCCAGCATTTT. Translating it yields CASSREFNQPQHF.